These 6 T cell receptor beta chains were sequenced from one sample in a study of somatic mutations in cytotoxic T cells in rheumatoid arthritis. Sequencing used immunoSEQ multiplex PCR; TCRdb keeps in-frame clones, though not all of them. This table holds approximately 11,000 clones, roughly four fifths found once. Sequencing was performed on CD8+ T cells sorted from blood. The receptors here all came from a woman aged 40 to 50 in good health.

This clone was recorded a few times. The J gene is TRBJ2-5, the V gene TRBV15; 9 bases line up with TRBD2. V dropped 0 bases and J dropped 2; count of bases not matched to a gene: 4. The CDR3 is 16 amino acids. Looked up from germline, CDR1 is LNHNV and CDR2 is YYDKDF (reference sequence). The CDR3 DNA is TGTGCCACCAGCAGAGATCGAGCGGGAGGTCAAGAGACCCAGTACTTC. Its translation is CATSRDRAGGQETQYF.

The chain links TRBV19 to TRBJ1-1; the D gene is possibly TRBD1 (5 bases). From germline, CDR1 is LNHDA and CDR2 SQIVND (reference sequence). The ends were cut back, 5 bases at V and 0 bases at J, with 13 bases in the middle. CDR3 length equals 15 residues. CDR3 DNA: TGTGCCAGTAGTGGGTCATGGACAATGAACACTGAAGCTTTCTTT. Amino acid sequence: CASSGSWTMNTEAFF.

This clone has just a few counts. The chain recombines TRBV7-2 with TRBJ1-1, with 7 nucleotides matching TRBD1. Germline trimming cut 5 bases from V and 0 bases from J; bases unmatched to any gene: 3. The CDR3 is 14 amino acids. Germline V gene sequence: CDR1 SGHTA, CDR2 FQGNSA. CDR3 bases: TGTGCCAGCAGCCAGGGGGGCATGAACACTGAAGCTTTCTTT. Its translation is CASSQGGMNTEAFF.

The chain links TRBV4-2 to TRBJ1-4; D uncertain. Germline V gene lookup returns CDR1 LGHNA and CDR2 YNFKEQ. Between the trimmed V and J ends, which lost 2 bases and 8 bases, there was a span of 6 bases. This CDR3 spans 12 amino acids. CDR3 DNA: TGTGCCAGCAGCCAATTAGGAGAAAAACTGTTTTTT. Encoded protein: CASSQLGEKLFF.

The V call is TRBV7-8, the J call TRBJ2-3, with D uncertain. The V gene lost 1 base and the J gene lost 11 bases, with 25 bases spanning the gap. Germline CDR1 SGHVS, CDR2 FQNEAQ. The CDR3 is 17 amino acids. CDR3 in DNA: TGTGCCAGCAGCTTAGGTACTCAAGCACCGGAGTTGAGGAGGCAGTATTTT. This gives the protein CASSLGTQAPELRRQYF.

J is TRBJ1-5 and V is TRBV6-6, with D unclear. Germline V gives CDR1 MNHNY, CDR2 SVGAGI (reference sequence). V lost 10 bases and J lost 0, with 16 bases in between. The CDR3 contains 15 residues. CDR3 sequence (DNA): TGTGCCACCCTACTAATGCGTTATAGCAATCAGCCCCAGCATTTT. Encoded protein: CATLLMRYSNQPQHF.